The 11 T cell receptor beta chains presented below share a single source sample, sequenced in a study of OX40 agonist ivuxolimab in advanced cancers. The data were produced by immunoSEQ multiplex PCR, yet TCRdb's version contains in-frame clones alone and is incomplete. The sample includes about 15,000 clones, roughly 78% of them seen just once. Sequenced material: CD4+ or CD8+ T cells sorted from blood, taken in a trial of the OX40 agonist ivuxolimab. The source is an adult with an advanced solid tumor such as melanoma, head and neck, liver or kidney cancer.

Only one count was recorded for this clone. The V and J genes are TRBV7-9 and TRBJ2-5; 8 bases match TRBD2. Unmatched junction bases numbered 2, after V lost 4 bases and J lost 4 bases. The CDR3 sequence is 13 residues long. Germline V gene lookup returns CDR1 SEHNR and CDR2 FQNEAQ (reference sequence). The CDR3 reads CASSSGGGETQYF. The CDR3 nucleotides are TGTGCCAGCAGCTCCGGGGGGGGAGAGACCCAGTACTTC. Filled out from reference TRBV7-9 and TRBJ2-5, the complete variable domain reads DTGVSQNPRHKITKRGQNVTFRCDPISEHNRLYWYRQTLGQGPEFLTYFQNEAQLEKSRLLSDRFSAERPKGSFSTLEIQRTEQGDSAMYLCASSSGGGETQYFGPGTRLLVL.

The chain uses TRBV4-2 and TRBJ2-7; 9 bases align to TRBD1. Germline lookup yields CDR1 LGHNA and CDR2 YNFKEQ. The CDR3 consists of 15 residues. V gave up 0 bases and J gave up 2 bases; unmatched junction bases: 2. The CDR3 region is CASSQDRTGAYEQYF. CDR3 in DNA: TGTGCCAGCAGCCAAGACAGGACAGGGGCCTACGAGCAGTACTTC.

This chain's CDR3 is CASSQDAASGNTIYF. The CDR3 DNA reads as TGCGCCAGCAGCCAAGACGCAGCCTCTGGAAACACCATATATTTT. The chain recombines TRBV4-1 with TRBJ1-3; D is unresolved. There are 15 residues in the CDR3. From germline, CDR1 is MGHRA and CDR2 YSYEKL. V lost 0 bases and J lost 0, with 6 bases in between.

The chain combines TRBV7-6 with TRBJ1-4; tentative D call: TRBD1 (6 bases). The germline CDR1 and CDR2 sequences are SGHVS and FNYEAQ. V was shortened by 4 bases and J by 8 bases, with 17 bases between the two germline ends. The CDR3 loop spans 15 amino acids. CDR3 DNA sequence: TGTGCCAGCAGCTCCTCTGGGGGCCCGGGGGAAAAACTGTTTTTT. It encodes CASSSSGGPGEKLFF.

The chain combines TRBV28 with TRBJ1-5; unclear D gene. Germline assignment: CDR1 MDHEN and CDR2 SYDVKM. CDR3 length equals 13 residues. Trimming pared 3 bases from V and 9 bases from J, leaving 12 bases between. CDR3 sequence: CASSFPNPAPQHF. The DNA of the CDR3 is TGTGCCAGCAGTTTCCCCAACCCGGCGCCCCAGCATTTT.

The V call is TRBV5-3, the J call TRBJ2-3; 10 nucleotides align to TRBD2. TRBV5-3 is labeled an ORF, and its function is uncertain. This CDR3 spans 18 amino acids. V dropped 4 bases and J dropped 3; count of bases not matched to a gene: 14. The CDR3 loop is CARSRPRGGSGGTDTQYF. The CDR3, as DNA: TGTGCCAGAAGCCGCCCCCGGGGGGGTAGCGGGGGGACAGATACGCAGTATTTT.

The chain recombines TRBV6-1 with TRBJ2-2; D not resolved. Germline V gene lookup returns CDR1 MNHNS and CDR2 SASEGT. Trimming shortened V by 10 bases and J by 3 bases, and 15 bases separated the two germline ends. This CDR3 has 14 amino acids. CDR3 DNA sequence: TGTGCCACCCGGACGGATACGGACACCGGGGAGCTGTTTTTT. This encodes CATRTDTDTGELFF.

This rearrangement joins TRBV18 to TRBJ2-5; possibly TRBD1 for D (6 bases). V shed 6 bases and J shed 4 bases, with 12 bases lying between them. CDR3 length: 13 amino acids. The V gene's germline CDR1 is KGHSH and CDR2 LQKENI. CDR3 in amino acids: CASSQGTAETQYF. For the CDR3, the DNA is TGTGCCAGCTCCCAGGGGACGGCAGAGACCCAGTACTTC.

This clone appeared once. The rearrangement links TRBV7-3 to TRBJ1-5; 10 bases align to TRBD1. V trimming: 4 bases; J trimming: 4 bases; junction bases outside the gene matches: 4. CDR3 length: 15 residues. CDR1 and CDR2 (germline): SGHTA, FQGTGA. CDR3 amino acids: CASSSGQGTNQPQHF. CDR3 sequence (DNA): TGTGCCAGCAGCTCGGGACAGGGGACTAATCAGCCCCAGCATTTT.

This chain connects TRBV19 to TRBJ2-2; 8 bases agree with TRBD1. The V and J ends lost 8 bases and 8 bases, in that order; junction bases with no gene match: 4. The CDR3 loop spans 12 amino acids. Germline loops: CDR1 LNHDA, CDR2 SQIVND (reference sequence). The CDR3 region is CASWTGLGELFF. The CDR3 coding sequence is TGTGCCAGTTGGACAGGGTTAGGGGAGCTGTTTTTT.

A single count supports this clone. The rearrangement links TRBV19 to TRBJ1-4; a weak D match, TRBD1 (6 bases). Germline-derived CDR1 and CDR2 are LNHDA and SQIVND (reference sequence). Trimming pared 7 bases from V and 7 bases from J, leaving 19 bases between. CDR3 length equals 15 residues. The CDR3 nucleotides are TGTGCCAGTAATAGGGGGGGCGGTAGGATTGAAAAACTGTTTTTT. This gives the protein CASNRGGGRIEKLFF.